This T cell receptor (beta chain) was recorded in a study of beta chain features in type 1 diabetes. TCRB transcripts that were expressed got sequenced, as all of the isolated RNA had been reverse transcribed. Method: immunoSEQ multiplex PCR; TCRdb's copy keeps in-frame clones and lacks some. The repertoire consists of roughly 310,000 clones, with roughly 9.6% occurring once and the leading ten covering more than 0.015%. V was clipped by 4 bases and J by 7 bases; unmatched bases: 6. The germline V gene has CDR1 SGHAT and CDR2 FQDESV (reference sequence). This CDR3 is 14 amino acids long. This clone was detected only a few times. Its antigen is not known. Study outcomes and limitations: Insertions at VDJ junctions were less frequent in type 1 diabetes patients. These patients also deleted more nucleotides at the same junctions. Compared to healthy donors, patients appeared to have naive, central memory and Treg TCRB repertoires that were more alike.

The clonotype was recovered from a woman in her thirties in good health. Sequenced material: naive CD4+ T cells from blood. The chain links TRBV11-1 to TRBJ2-2; 7 bases line up with TRBD2. CDR3 sequence: CASSSIVAGGELFF. For the CDR3, the DNA is TGTGCCAGCAGCTCAATAGTAGCGGGCGGGGAGCTGTTTTTT.